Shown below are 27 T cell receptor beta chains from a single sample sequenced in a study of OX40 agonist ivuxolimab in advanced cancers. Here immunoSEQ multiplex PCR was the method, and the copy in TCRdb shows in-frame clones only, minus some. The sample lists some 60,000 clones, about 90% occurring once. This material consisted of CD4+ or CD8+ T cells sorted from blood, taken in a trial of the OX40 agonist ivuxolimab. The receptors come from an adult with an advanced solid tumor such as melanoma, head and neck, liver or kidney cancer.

CDR3 in DNA: TGCAGTGCAGGGCAAGAGACCCAGTACTTC. It specifies CSAGQETQYF. The V call is TRBV20-1, the J call TRBJ2-5, with D uncertain. Per the germline V gene, CDR1 is DFQATT and CDR2 is SNEGSKA (reference sequence). The CDR3 contains 10 residues. V was clipped by 6 bases and J by 2 bases, with 4 bases between them.

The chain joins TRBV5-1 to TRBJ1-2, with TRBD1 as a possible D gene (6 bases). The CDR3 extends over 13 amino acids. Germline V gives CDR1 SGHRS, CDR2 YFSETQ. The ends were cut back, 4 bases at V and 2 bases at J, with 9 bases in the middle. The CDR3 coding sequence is TGCGCCAGCAGCCCGACAGGAAACTATGGCTACACCTTC. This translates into CASSPTGNYGYTF.

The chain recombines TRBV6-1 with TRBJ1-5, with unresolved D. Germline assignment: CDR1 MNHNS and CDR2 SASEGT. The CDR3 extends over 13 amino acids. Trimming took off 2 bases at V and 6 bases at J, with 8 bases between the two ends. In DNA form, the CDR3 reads TGTGCCAGCAGTGAATCTCGAAGTCAGCCCCAGCATTTT. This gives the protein CASSESRSQPQHF.

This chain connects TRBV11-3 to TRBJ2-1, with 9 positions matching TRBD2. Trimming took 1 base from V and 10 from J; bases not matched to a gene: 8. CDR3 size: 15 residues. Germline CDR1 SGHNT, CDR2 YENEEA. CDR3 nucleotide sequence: TGTGCCAGCAGCTTAGGCGGGAGGGCCGGTGACGAGCAGTTCTTC. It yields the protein CASSLGGRAGDEQFF. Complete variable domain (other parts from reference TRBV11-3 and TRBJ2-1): EAGVVQSPRYKIIEKKQPVAFWCNPISGHNTLYWYLQNLGQGPELLIRYENEEAVDDSQLPKDRFSAERLKGVDSTLKIQPAELGDSAVYLCASSLGGRAGDEQFFGPGTRLTVL.

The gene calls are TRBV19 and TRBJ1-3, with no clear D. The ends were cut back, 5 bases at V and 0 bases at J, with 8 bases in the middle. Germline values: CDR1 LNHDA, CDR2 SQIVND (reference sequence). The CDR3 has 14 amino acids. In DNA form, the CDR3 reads TGTGCCAGTAGTCGACTGAGCTCTGGAAACACCATATATTTT. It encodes CASSRLSSGNTIYF.

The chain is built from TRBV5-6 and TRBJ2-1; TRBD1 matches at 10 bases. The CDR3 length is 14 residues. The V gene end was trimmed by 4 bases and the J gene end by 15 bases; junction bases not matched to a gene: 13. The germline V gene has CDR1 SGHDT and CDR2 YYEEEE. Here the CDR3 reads CASSHGQGGFRLFF. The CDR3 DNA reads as TGTGCCAGCAGCCACGGACAGGGGGGCTTTCGGCTGTTCTTC.

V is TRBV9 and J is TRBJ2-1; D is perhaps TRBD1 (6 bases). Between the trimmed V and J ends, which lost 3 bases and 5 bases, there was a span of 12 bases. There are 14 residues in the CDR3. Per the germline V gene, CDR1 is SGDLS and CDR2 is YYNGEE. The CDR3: CASSARGPDNEQFF. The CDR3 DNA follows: TGTGCCAGCAGCGCCAGGGGTCCCGACAATGAGCAGTTCTTC.

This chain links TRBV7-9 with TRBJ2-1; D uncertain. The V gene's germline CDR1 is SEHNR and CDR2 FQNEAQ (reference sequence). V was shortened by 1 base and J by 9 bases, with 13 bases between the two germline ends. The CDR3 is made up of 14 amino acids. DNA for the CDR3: TGTGCCAGCAGCTTAGATCCAGACTCTCTTGAGCAGTTCTTC. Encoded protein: CASSLDPDSLEQFF.

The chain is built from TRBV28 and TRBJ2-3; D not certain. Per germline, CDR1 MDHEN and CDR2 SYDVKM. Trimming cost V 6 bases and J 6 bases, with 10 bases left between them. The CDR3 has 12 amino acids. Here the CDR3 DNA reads TGTGCCAGCAGACGACCCCTGGATACGCAGTATTTT. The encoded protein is CASRRPLDTQYF. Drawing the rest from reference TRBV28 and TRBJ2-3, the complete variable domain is DVKVTQSSRYLVKRTGEKVFLECVQDMDHENMFWYRQDPGLGLRLIYFSYDVKMKEKGDIPEGYSVSREKKERFSLILESASTNQTSMYLCASRRPLDTQYFGPGTRLTVL.

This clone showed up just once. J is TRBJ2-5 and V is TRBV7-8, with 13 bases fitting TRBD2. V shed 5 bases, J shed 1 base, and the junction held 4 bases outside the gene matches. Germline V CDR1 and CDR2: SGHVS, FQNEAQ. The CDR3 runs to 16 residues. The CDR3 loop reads CASSTRLAGGQETQYF. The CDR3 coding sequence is TGTGCCAGCAGCACGAGACTAGCGGGAGGCCAAGAGACCCAGTACTTC.

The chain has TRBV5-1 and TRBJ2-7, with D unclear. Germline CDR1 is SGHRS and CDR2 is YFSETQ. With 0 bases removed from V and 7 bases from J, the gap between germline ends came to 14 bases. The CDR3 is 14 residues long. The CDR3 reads CASSLGQVGEEQYF. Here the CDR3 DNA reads TGCGCCAGCAGCTTGGGACAAGTAGGAGAAGAGCAGTACTTC. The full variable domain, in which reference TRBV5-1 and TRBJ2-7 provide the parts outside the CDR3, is KAGVTQTPRYLIKTRGQQVTLSCSPISGHRSVSWYQQTPGQGLQFLFEYFSETQRNKGNFPGRFSGRQFSNSRSEMNVSTLELGDSALYLCASSLGQVGEEQYFGPGTRLTVT.

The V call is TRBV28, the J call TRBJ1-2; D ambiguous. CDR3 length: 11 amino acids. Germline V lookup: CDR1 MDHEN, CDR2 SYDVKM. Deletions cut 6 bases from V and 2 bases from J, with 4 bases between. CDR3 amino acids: CASRLNYGYTF. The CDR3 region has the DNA TGTGCCAGCAGGTTGAACTATGGCTACACCTTC.

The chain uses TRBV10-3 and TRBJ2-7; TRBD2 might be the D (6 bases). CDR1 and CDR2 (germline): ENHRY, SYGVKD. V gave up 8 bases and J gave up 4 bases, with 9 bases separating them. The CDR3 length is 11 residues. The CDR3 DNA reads TGTGCCATCGGGGGGTTATACGAGCAGTACTTC. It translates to CAIGGLYEQYF.

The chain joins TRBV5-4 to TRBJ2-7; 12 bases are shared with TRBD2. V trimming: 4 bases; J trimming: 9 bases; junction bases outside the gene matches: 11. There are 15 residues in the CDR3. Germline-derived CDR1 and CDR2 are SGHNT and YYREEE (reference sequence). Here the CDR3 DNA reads TGTGCCAGCAGCACGGGGACTAGCGGGTCACGAGGGCAGTACTTC. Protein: CASSTGTSGSRGQYF.

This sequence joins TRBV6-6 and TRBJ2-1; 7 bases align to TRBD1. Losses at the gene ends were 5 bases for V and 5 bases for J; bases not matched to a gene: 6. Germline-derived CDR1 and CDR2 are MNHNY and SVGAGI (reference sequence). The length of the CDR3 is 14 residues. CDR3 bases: TGTGCCAGCAGTGGCCGGGACAGAGACAATGAGCAGTTCTTC. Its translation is CASSGRDRDNEQFF.

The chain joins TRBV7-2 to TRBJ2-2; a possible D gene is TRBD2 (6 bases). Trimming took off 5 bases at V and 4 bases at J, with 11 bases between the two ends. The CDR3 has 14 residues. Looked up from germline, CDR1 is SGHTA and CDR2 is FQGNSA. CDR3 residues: CASSIPTSTGELFF. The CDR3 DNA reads TGTGCCAGCAGCATACCGACTAGCACCGGGGAGCTGTTTTTT. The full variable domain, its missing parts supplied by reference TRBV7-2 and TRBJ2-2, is GAGVSQSPSNKVTEKGKDVELRCDPISGHTALYWYRQSLGQGLEFLIYFQGNSAPDKSGLPSDRFSAERTGGSVSTLTIQRTQQEDSAVYLCASSIPTSTGELFFGEGSRLTVL.

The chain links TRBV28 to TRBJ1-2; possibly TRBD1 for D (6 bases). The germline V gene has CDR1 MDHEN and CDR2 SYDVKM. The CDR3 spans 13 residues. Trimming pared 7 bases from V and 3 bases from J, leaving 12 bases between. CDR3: CASTYREYYGYTF. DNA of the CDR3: TGTGCCAGCACCTACAGGGAATACTATGGCTACACCTTC.

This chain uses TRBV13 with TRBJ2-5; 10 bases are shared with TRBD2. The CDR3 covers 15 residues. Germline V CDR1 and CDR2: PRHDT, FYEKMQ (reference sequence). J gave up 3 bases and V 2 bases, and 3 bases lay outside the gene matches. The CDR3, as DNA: TGTGCCAGCAGCTTAAGCGGGAGGGTTGAAGAGACCCAGTACTTC. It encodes CASSLSGRVEETQYF.

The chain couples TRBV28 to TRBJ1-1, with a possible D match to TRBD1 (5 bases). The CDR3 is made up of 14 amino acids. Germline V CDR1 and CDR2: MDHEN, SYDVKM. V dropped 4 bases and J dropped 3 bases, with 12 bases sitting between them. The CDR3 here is CASSSPGRHTEAFF. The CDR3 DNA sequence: TGTGCCAGCAGTTCGCCGGGACGCCACACTGAAGCTTTCTTT.

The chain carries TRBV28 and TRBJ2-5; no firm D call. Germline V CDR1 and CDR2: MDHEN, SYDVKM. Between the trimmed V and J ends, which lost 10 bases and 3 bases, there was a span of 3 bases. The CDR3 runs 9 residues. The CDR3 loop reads CANKETQYF. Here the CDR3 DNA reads TGTGCCAACAAAGAGACCCAGTACTTC.

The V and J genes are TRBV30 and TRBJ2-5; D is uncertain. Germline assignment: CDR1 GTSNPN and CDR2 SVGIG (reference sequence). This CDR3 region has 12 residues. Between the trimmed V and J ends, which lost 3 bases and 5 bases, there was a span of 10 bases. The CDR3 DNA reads TGTGCCTGGAGCCGTGGGAAGGAGACCCAGTACTTC. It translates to CAWSRGKETQYF.

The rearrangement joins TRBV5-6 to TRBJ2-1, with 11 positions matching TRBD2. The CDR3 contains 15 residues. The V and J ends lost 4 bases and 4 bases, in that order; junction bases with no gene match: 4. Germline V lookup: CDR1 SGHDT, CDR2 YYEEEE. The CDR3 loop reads CASSAGTSGYNEQFF. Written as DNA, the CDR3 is TGTGCCAGCAGCGCCGGGACTAGCGGATACAATGAGCAGTTCTTC.

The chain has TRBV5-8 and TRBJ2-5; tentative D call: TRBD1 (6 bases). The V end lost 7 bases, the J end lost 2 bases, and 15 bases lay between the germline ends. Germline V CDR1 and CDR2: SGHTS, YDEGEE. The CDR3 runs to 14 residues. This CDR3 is CASGVWTAQETQYF. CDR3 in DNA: TGTGCCAGCGGTGTATGGACAGCACAAGAGACCCAGTACTTC.

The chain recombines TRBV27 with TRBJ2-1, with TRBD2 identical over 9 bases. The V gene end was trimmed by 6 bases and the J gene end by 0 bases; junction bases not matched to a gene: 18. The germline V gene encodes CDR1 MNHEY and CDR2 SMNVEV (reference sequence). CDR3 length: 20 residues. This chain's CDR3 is CASRVVGASGTTSSYNEQFF. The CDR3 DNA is TGTGCCAGCAGGGTCGTTGGGGCTAGCGGGACGACTAGCTCCTACAATGAGCAGTTCTTC.

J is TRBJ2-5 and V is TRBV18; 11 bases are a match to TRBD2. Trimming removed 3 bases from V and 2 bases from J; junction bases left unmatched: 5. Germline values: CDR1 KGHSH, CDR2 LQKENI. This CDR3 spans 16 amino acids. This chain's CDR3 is CASSPLAGGTQETQYF. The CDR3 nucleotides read TGTGCCAGCTCACCTCTAGCGGGAGGCACTCAAGAGACCCAGTACTTC.

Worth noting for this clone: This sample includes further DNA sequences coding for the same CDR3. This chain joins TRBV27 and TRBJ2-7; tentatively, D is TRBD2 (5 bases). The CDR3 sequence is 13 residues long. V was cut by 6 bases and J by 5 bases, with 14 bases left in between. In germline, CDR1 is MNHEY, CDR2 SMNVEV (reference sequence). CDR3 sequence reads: CASRIYGKDEQYF. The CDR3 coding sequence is TGTGCCAGCAGAATCTACGGGAAGGACGAGCAGTACTTC.

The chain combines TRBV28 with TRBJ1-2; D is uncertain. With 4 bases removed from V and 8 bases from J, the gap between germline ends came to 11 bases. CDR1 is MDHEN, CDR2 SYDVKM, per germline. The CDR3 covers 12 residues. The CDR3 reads CASSSLPGGYTF. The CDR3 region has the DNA TGTGCCAGCAGTTCCCTCCCAGGAGGCTACACCTTC.